Below, 22 T cell receptor beta chains from the same sample are listed, as sequenced in a study of technical replicates of blood from several donors (dated by TCRdb to between 2016 and 2019). Library generation was performed with the immunoSEQ multiplex PCR assay. The clones in this table, taken by TCRdb from immuneACCESS, are in-frame only. Not every clone is retained; where verified, under half of the shortfall comes from an unresolved V gene, and the cause of the rest is unknown. The sample has tens of thousands of clones on record, 91% of them singletons. The ten biggest clones cover 0.37% of the sample. The sequenced material came from T cells isolated from PBMCs. These receptors were collected from a human donor in good health. Some clones in this sample may be carry-over from other donors' samples.

This clone came up a few times. This chain uses TRBV11-2 with TRBJ1-1, with D possibly being TRBD1 (5 bases). The CDR3 consists of 12 residues. V lost 3 bases and J 7 bases, leaving 9 bases between the germline ends. CDR1 is SGHAT, CDR2 FQNNGV, per germline. As DNA, the CDR3 is TGTGCCAGCAGCTTTTTGGGGCTTGAAGCTTTCTTT. This encodes CASSFLGLEAFF. Full variable domain (remainder filled in from reference TRBV11-2 and TRBJ1-1): EAGVAQSPRYKIIEKRQSVAFWCNPISGHATLYWYQQILGQGPKLLIQFQNNGVVDDSQLPKDRFSAERLKGVDSTLKIQPAKLEDSAVYLCASSFLGLEAFFGQGTRLTVV.

The chain carries TRBV19 and TRBJ2-7; D is perhaps TRBD2 (6 bases). The CDR3 extends over 12 amino acids. Per the germline V gene, CDR1 is LNHDA and CDR2 is SQIVND (reference sequence). V dropped 6 bases and J dropped 7 bases, with 13 bases sitting between them. The CDR3 protein is CASRGREREQYF. In nucleotides, the CDR3 is TGTGCCAGTAGAGGCCGGGAGCGGGAGCAGTACTTC.

V gene TRBV7-2 combines with J gene TRBJ1-1, with D perhaps TRBD1 (5 bases). The CDR3 spans 13 residues. CDR1 SGHTA and CDR2 FQGNSA come from the germline V gene. With 5 bases removed from V and 4 bases from J, the gap between germline ends came to 11 bases. The chain's CDR3 is CASSRPGVTEAFF. For the CDR3, the DNA is TGTGCCAGCAGCCGGCCGGGGGTCACTGAAGCTTTCTTT.

The rearrangement joins TRBV6-5 to TRBJ2-7; 9 bases line up with TRBD2. Germline CDR1 and CDR2: MNHEY and SVGAGI. The length of the CDR3 is 15 residues. V was clipped by 0 bases and J by 4 bases; unmatched bases: 4. The CDR3 nucleotides are TGTGCCAGCAGTTACTCTAGCGGGAGTCGTTACGAGCAGTACTTC. Translating gives CASSYSSGSRYEQYF.

The chain recombines TRBV25-1 with TRBJ1-4; D may be TRBD1 (6 bases). The CDR3 has 14 amino acids. Looked up from germline, CDR1 is MGHDK and CDR2 is SYGVNS. Deletions cut 5 bases from V and 8 bases from J, with 15 bases between. The CDR3 DNA reads TGTGCCAGCAGTCTGTCGGGGGGGGGCGAAAAACTGTTTTTT. As protein: CASSLSGGGEKLFF.

This rearrangement joins TRBV2 to TRBJ1-2; D gene unclear. Germline CDR1 reads SNHLY; CDR2 reads FYNNEI. The V and J ends lost 5 bases and 6 bases respectively, with 16 bases between them. The CDR3 spans 14 residues. The CDR3 nucleotides read TGTGCCAGCAGTCCTATAACGCGAGATGATGGCTACACCTTC. Amino acid sequence: CASSPITRDDGYTF.

The V gene is TRBV28, the J gene TRBJ1-2, with 8 bases aligning to TRBD1. Germline CDR1 reads MDHEN; CDR2 reads SYDVKM. V gave up 6 bases and J gave up 3 bases; unmatched junction bases: 12. The CDR3 has 16 amino acids. The CDR3: CASSSVGTGPHYGYTF. The CDR3 nucleotides read TGTGCCAGCAGCTCGGTTGGGACAGGTCCGCACTATGGCTACACCTTC.

The gene calls are TRBV19 and TRBJ2-7; 7 bases fit TRBD1. Unmatched junction bases numbered 2, after V lost 1 base and J lost 5 bases. The CDR3 contains 13 residues. Germline assignment: CDR1 LNHDA and CDR2 SQIVND (reference sequence). In DNA form, the CDR3 reads TGTGCCAGTAGTATAGTCGGGACAGACGAGCAGTACTTC. Protein product: CASSIVGTDEQYF.

This rearrangement joins TRBV12-5 to TRBJ2-5, with 10 bases fitting TRBD2. The CDR3 is 16 residues long. V was clipped by 0 bases and J by 4 bases; unmatched bases: 5. CDR1 is LGHNT and CDR2 is FRNRAP in the germline V gene. The CDR3 region is CASGLVRAGGLETQYF. CDR3 sequence (DNA): TGTGCTAGTGGTTTGGTGCGAGCGGGGGGGTTAGAGACCCAGTACTTC.

The chain recombines TRBV5-6 with TRBJ1-1, with D tentatively TRBD1 (6 bases). Per the germline V gene, CDR1 is SGHDT and CDR2 is YYEEEE. V lost 0 bases and J 5 bases, leaving 11 bases between the germline ends. This CDR3 has 14 residues. This CDR3 reads CASSLGGRETEAFF. The CDR3, as DNA: TGTGCCAGCAGCTTGGGGGGGCGCGAAACTGAAGCTTTCTTT.

The V call is TRBV5-6, the J call TRBJ2-7; 7 nucleotides align to TRBD2. The CDR3 is 14 amino acids. Trimming cost V 4 bases and J 4 bases; bases outside gene matches: 8. The germline V gene has CDR1 SGHDT and CDR2 YYEEEE. The CDR3 loop reads CASSPSGTTYEQYF. For the CDR3, the DNA is TGTGCCAGCAGCCCATCCGGGACTACTTACGAGCAGTACTTC.

The V gene is TRBV7-8, the J gene TRBJ2-4; tentatively, D is TRBD1 (5 bases). The CDR3 extends over 15 amino acids. The ends were cut back, 0 bases at V and 8 bases at J, with 14 bases in the middle. The germline V gene encodes CDR1 SGHVS and CDR2 FQNEAQ. CDR3 loop: CASSLAAGPVDIQYF. In DNA form, the CDR3 reads TGTGCCAGCAGCTTAGCGGCAGGGCCCGTGGACATTCAGTACTTC.

This clone was picked up one time. The CDR3 here is CASSVGQEDEQYF. For the CDR3, the DNA is TGTGCCAGCAGCGTGGGACAGGAGGACGAGCAGTACTTC. This chain uses TRBV13 with TRBJ2-7; 8 bases are shared with TRBD1. Trimming cost V 5 bases and J 5 bases; bases outside gene matches: 5. CDR1 is PRHDT and CDR2 is FYEKMQ in the germline V gene (reference sequence). The CDR3 contains 13 residues.

V usage is TRBV5-1 and J usage is TRBJ1-6; tentatively, D is TRBD1 (5 bases). Germline CDR1 is SGHRS and CDR2 is YFSETQ. The CDR3 extends over 14 amino acids. V was cut by 1 base and J by 9 bases, with 11 bases left in between. This CDR3 is CASSLKGRSSPLHF. CDR3 bases: TGCGCCAGCAGCTTGAAGGGGCGTAGTTCACCCCTCCACTTT.

V is TRBV29-1 and J is TRBJ2-5; tentative D call: TRBD1 (6 bases). The V end lost 8 bases, the J end lost 5 bases, and 18 bases lay between the germline ends. The CDR3 spans 13 residues. Germline V gene data show CDR1 as SQVTM and CDR2 as ANQGSEA. The CDR3 loop is CSQYTGTSETQYF. The CDR3 DNA reads TGCAGCCAGTATACAGGGACAAGTGAGACCCAGTACTTC.

The rearrangement uses TRBV6-5 and TRBJ2-3; TRBD1 aligns across 7 bases. The CDR3 is made up of 14 amino acids. V was clipped by 0 bases and J by 4 bases; unmatched bases: 1. In germline, CDR1 is MNHEY, CDR2 SVGAGI. CDR3 sequence (DNA): TGTGCCAGCAGTTACTCAACAGGGGCAGATACGCAGTATTTT. As protein: CASSYSTGADTQYF.

Turning to this clone: Since no conserved phenylalanine or tryptophan closes the CDR3, a read error is the likely cause. The DNA is left out, because the CDR3 cannot be placed on it with certainty; the CDR3 is given as TCRdb lists it. The chain has TRBV7-9 and TRBJ1-1; TRBD1 is taken as the D call from the table, unchecked against the DNA. The CDR3 length equals 16 residues, ends included. Per germline, CDR1 SEHNR and CDR2 FQNEAQ (reference sequence). CDR3 amino acids: CASSLCFRNRVPTSIA.

The chain links TRBV11-3 to TRBJ2-5; D is possibly TRBD1 (5 bases). This CDR3 is 15 amino acids long. Germline V gene sequence: CDR1 SGHNT, CDR2 YENEEA. V gave up 1 base and J gave up 5 bases, with 14 bases separating them. The CDR3 region has the DNA TGTGCCAGCAGCTTAGGGTCATCAGGGTTTGAGACCCAGTACTTC. It is translated as CASSLGSSGFETQYF.

J is TRBJ2-5 and V is TRBV28, with 7 positions matching TRBD1. V lost 7 bases, J lost 2 bases, and 13 bases stayed unmatched. The germline V gene encodes CDR1 MDHEN and CDR2 SYDVKM. The CDR3 has 16 amino acids. CDR3 bases: TGTGCCAGCACCGTCCCACCGGGACAGCCTCAAGAGACCCAGTACTTC. Translating gives CASTVPPGQPQETQYF.

In DNA, the CDR3 is TGCGCCAGCAGCCAAGGCGACAGGGCCCATGGCTACACCTTC. Its translation is CASSQGDRAHGYTF. The gene calls are TRBV4-1 and TRBJ1-2; 7 nucleotides match TRBD1. This CDR3 spans 14 amino acids. The junction had 5 bases not matched to a gene; V was cut back by 1 base and J by 6 bases. CDR1 and CDR2 from the germline V gene are MGHRA and YSYEKL.

Comments on this clone: One end of the junction fails to match germline, which may point to a read error. The chain employs TRBV29-1 and TRBJ1-4, with 8 bases lining up with TRBD1. Germline V gene data show CDR1 as SQVTM and CDR2 as ANQGSEA. The CDR3 contains 12 residues. CDR3 region: CSVEEAGQGGLF. Here the CDR3 DNA reads TGCAGCGTTGAAGAGGCCGGACAGGGAGGGCTTTTT.

V is TRBV18 and J is TRBJ1-3; 10 nucleotides align to TRBD1. The CDR3 loop spans 17 amino acids. V shed 1 base and J 2 bases; nucleotides not matched to a gene: 5. The V gene's germline CDR1 is KGHSH and CDR2 LQKENI. CDR3 loop: CASSPRTGGDPGNTIYF. The CDR3 DNA follows: TGTGCCAGCTCACCACGGACAGGGGGAGACCCTGGAAACACCATATATTTT.